The sequence of this T cell receptor beta chain was determined in a study of metastatic and nonmetastatic thyroid tumors. Study at large: Repertoire data that came from the blood and tumor or nodule tissue of malignant and benign thyroid patients were compared. Study conclusions and caveats: Significantly higher TCR beta diversity was reportedly seen in malignant thyroid tumors than benign nodules, in blood and tumor.

A word on this clone: Its target is not known. With a much larger clone just one base away, this may be a read error.

V lost 6 bases to trimming and J lost 4 bases; unmatched junction nucleotides: 6. There are 14 residues in the CDR3. Germline V gene lookup returns CDR1 SGDLS and CDR2 YYNGEE. In the authors' workflow: Variation in CDR3 across clinicopathological groups served as the basis for constructing a distant-metastasis classifier in papillary thyroid cancer. TCRdb reprocessed the PCR reads via MiXCR. Here the V and J calls rest on TCRdb's processing, not on the authors' analysis. The sample includes 39,000 or so clones, around a fifth of them seen just once. Patients were all untreated before their thyroid surgery.

Sequencing was carried out using blood. The clonotype was recovered from a female donor with papillary thyroid cancer or a benign thyroid nodule (not recorded which). Some clones in this sample may be carry-over from other donors' samples. V gene TRBV9 combines with J gene TRBJ2-7; the match to TRBD2 covers 11 bases. The CDR3 region is CASTTGLAVYEQYF. The CDR3, as DNA: TGTGCCAGCACCACGGGACTAGCGGTGTACGAGCAGTACTTC.